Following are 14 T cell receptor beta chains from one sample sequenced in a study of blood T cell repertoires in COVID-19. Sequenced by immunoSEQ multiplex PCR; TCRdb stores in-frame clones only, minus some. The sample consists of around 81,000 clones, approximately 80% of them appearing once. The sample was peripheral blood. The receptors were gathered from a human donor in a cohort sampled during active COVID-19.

CDR3 in amino acids: CAWYFRRGGSTEAFF. CDR3 nucleotides: TGTGCCTGGTACTTTCGGAGAGGTGGGAGCACTGAAGCTTTCTTT. This rearrangement joins TRBV30 to TRBJ1-1; D not resolved. CDR1 is GTSNPN, CDR2 SVGIG, per germline (reference sequence). This CDR3 has 15 amino acids. With 5 bases removed from V and 4 bases from J, the gap between germline ends came to 20 bases.

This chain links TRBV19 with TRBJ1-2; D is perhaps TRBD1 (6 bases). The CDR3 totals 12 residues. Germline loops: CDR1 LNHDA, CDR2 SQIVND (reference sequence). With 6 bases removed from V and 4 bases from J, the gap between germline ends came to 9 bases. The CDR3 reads CASRDRLYGYTF. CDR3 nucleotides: TGTGCCAGTAGAGACAGGCTCTATGGCTACACCTTC.

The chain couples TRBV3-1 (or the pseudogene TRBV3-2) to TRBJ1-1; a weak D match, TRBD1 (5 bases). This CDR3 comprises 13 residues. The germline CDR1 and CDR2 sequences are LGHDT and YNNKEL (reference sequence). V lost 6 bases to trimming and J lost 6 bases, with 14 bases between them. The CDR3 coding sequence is TGTGCCAGCAGGCCACCAGGGTTCGCTGAAGCTTTCTTT. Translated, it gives CASRPPGFAEAFF.

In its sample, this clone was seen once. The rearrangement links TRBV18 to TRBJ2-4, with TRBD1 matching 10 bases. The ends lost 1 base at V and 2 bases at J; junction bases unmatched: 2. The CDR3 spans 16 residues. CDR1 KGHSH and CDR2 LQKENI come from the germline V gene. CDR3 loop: CASSPQDRGPKNIQYF. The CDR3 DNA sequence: TGTGCCAGCTCACCACAAGACAGGGGGCCCAAAAACATTCAGTACTTC.

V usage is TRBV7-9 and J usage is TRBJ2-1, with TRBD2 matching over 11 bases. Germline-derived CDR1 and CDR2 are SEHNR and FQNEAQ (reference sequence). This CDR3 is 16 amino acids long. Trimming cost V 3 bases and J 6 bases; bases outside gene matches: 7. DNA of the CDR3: TGTGCCAGCAGCTTTCTAGCGGGGGGCCTGATCAATGAGCAGTTCTTC. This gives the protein CASSFLAGGLINEQFF.

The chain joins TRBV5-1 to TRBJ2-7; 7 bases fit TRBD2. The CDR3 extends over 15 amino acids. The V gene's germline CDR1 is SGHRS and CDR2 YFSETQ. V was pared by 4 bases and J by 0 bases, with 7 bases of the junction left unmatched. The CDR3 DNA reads TGCGCCAGCAGCCCCTCAGCGGGGTCCTCCTACGAGCAGTACTTC. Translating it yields CASSPSAGSSYEQYF.

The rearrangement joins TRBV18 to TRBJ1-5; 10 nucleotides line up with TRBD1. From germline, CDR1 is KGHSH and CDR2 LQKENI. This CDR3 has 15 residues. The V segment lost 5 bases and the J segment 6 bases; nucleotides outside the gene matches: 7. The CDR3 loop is CASSATGQGGQPQHF. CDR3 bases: TGTGCCAGCTCAGCGACCGGACAGGGGGGTCAGCCCCAGCATTTT.

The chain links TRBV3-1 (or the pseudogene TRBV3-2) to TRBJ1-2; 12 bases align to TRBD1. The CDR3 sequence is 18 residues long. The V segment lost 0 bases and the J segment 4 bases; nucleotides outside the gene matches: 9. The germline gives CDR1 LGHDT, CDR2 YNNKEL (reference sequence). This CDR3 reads CASSQDGTGGFRSYGYTF. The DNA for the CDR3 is TGTGCCAGCAGCCAAGACGGGACAGGGGGCTTTAGAAGCTATGGCTACACCTTC.

The CDR3 DNA sequence: TGTGCCAGCAGTGAGGGCAGGATAGTGGAGCCCCAGCATTTT. The encoded protein is CASSEGRIVEPQHF. The V and J genes are TRBV2 and TRBJ1-5, with unresolved D. Trimming stripped 3 bases from V and 8 bases from J, with 14 bases between. Per the germline V gene, CDR1 is SNHLY and CDR2 is FYNNEI. CDR3 length: 14 amino acids.

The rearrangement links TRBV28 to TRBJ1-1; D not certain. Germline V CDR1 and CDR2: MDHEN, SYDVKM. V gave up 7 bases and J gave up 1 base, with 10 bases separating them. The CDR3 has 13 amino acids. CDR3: CASTPAWNTEAFF. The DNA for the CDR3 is TGTGCCAGCACCCCCGCGTGGAACACTGAAGCTTTCTTT.

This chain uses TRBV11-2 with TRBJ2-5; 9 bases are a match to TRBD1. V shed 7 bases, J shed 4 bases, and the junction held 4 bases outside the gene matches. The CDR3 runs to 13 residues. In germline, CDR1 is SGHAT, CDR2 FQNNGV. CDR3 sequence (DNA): TGTGCCAGCAACCAGGACAGGGGAGAGACCCAGTACTTC. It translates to CASNQDRGETQYF.

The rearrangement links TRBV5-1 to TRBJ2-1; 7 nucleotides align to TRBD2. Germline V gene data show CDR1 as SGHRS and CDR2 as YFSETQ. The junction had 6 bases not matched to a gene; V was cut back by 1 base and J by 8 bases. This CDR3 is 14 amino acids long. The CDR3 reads CASSLNWGGDEQFF. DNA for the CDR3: TGCGCCAGCAGCTTGAATTGGGGAGGGGATGAGCAGTTCTTC.

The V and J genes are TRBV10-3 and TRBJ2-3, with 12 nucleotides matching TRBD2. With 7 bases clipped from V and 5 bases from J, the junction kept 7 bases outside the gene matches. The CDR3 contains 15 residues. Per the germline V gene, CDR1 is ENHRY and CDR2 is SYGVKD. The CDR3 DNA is TGTGCCATCACCGCTAGCGGGAGGGCCGGAGATACGCAGTATTTT. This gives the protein CAITASGRAGDTQYF.

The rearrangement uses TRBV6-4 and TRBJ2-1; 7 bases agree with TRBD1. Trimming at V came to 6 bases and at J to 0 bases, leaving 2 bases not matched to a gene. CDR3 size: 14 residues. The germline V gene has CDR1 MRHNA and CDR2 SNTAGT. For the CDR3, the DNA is TGTGCCAGCAGCCGGGACAGCTCCTACAATGAGCAGTTCTTC. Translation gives CASSRDSSYNEQFF.